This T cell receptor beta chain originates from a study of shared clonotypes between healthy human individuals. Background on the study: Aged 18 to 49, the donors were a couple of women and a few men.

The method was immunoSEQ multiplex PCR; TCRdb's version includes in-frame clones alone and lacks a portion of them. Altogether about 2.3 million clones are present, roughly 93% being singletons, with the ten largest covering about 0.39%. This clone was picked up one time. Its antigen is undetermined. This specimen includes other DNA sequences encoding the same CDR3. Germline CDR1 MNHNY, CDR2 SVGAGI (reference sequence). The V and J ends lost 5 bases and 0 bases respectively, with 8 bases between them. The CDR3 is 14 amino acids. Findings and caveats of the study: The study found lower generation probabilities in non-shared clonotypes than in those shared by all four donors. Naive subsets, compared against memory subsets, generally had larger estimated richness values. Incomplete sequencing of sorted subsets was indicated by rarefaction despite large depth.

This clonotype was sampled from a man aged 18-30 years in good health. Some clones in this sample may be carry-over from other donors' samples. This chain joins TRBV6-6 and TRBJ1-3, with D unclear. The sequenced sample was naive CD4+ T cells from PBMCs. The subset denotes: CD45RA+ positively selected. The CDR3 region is CASSLGHSGNTIYF. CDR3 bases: TGTGCCAGCAGTCTCGGGCACTCTGGAAACACCATATATTTT.